Shown below are 12 T cell receptor beta chains from a single sample sequenced in a study of T cell repertoires in cytomegalovirus infection. TCRdb used MiXCR to reprocess the reads, holding one entry per CDR3 protein. Of about 80,000 distinct CDR3 sequences in the sample, around 3.5% were seen once. The sample consisted of PBMCs. The receptor set was obtained from a human donor in good health (CMV status not recorded). Some clones in this sample may be carry-over from other donors' samples.

This clonotype counts as medium-sized. The chain recombines TRBV7-8 with TRBJ1-6; 9 positions agree with TRBD1. J gave up 7 bases and V 5 bases, and 9 bases lay outside the gene matches. This CDR3 comprises 16 residues. Germline V CDR1 and CDR2: SGHVS, FQNEAQ. This CDR3 reads CASSAGSGTGNSPLHF. For the CDR3, the DNA is TGTGCCAGCAGCGCGGGAAGTGGGACAGGGAATTCACCCCTCCACTTT.

The J gene is TRBJ2-1, the V gene TRBV15; D unresolved. Germline values: CDR1 LNHNV, CDR2 YYDKDF (reference sequence). Trimming stripped 3 bases from V and 4 bases from J, with 4 bases between. This CDR3 contains 12 residues. The DNA of the CDR3 is TGTGCCACCAGCAGGGGTTACAATGAGCAGTTCTTC. Translation gives CATSRGYNEQFF.

To note about this clonotype: The junction shows a germline mismatch at one end, possibly a read error. This chain connects TRBV4-1 to TRBJ1-1; 7 positions match TRBD1. The CDR3 extends over 18 amino acids. The germline gives CDR1 MGHRA, CDR2 YSYEKL. This CDR3 is CASRQWVVQGPTNTEAFF. CDR3 nucleotide sequence: TGCGCCAGCCGCCAATGGGTGGTACAGGGGCCAACGAACACTGAAGCTTTCTTT.

The sample holds many counts of this clonotype. The J gene is TRBJ1-1, the V gene TRBV12-3 or TRBV12-4, with 10 nucleotides matching TRBD1. The CDR3 is made up of 13 amino acids. The V gene end was trimmed by 5 bases and the J gene end by 7 bases; junction bases not matched to a gene: 4. CDR3 coding DNA: TGTGCCAGCAGTGGGACAGGGGAGGGTGAAGCTTTCTTT. Translation: CASSGTGEGEAFF.

In this sample, this clonotype turned up many times. V usage is TRBV5-6 and J usage is TRBJ2-1; D is uncertain. Germline V gives CDR1 SGHDT, CDR2 YYEEEE. The V and J ends lost 2 bases and 0 bases respectively, with 9 bases between them. CDR3 size: 15 residues. Here the CDR3 reads CASSFRSSSYNEQFF. The CDR3, as DNA: TGTGCCAGCAGCTTTCGCAGTAGCTCCTACAATGAGCAGTTCTTC.

This clonotype has at least ten counts. In nucleotides, the CDR3 is TGTGCCAGCAGCTTAGAGCACCGGGGTACCAATGAGCAGTTCTTC. Protein: CASSLEHRGTNEQFF. The chain has TRBV7-2 and TRBJ2-1, with D possibly matching TRBD2 (5 bases). This CDR3 spans 15 amino acids. V lost 1 base and J 6 bases, leaving 13 bases between the germline ends. Germline V CDR1 and CDR2: SGHTA, FQGNSA.

There are many counts of this clonotype. The rearrangement uses TRBV28 and TRBJ2-7; TRBD1 is a possible D gene (5 bases). The V gene's germline CDR1 is MDHEN and CDR2 SYDVKM. The CDR3 contains 15 residues. V lost 4 bases, J lost 0 bases, and 13 bases lay in between. The chain's CDR3 is CASSSRLRASYEQYF. The CDR3 nucleotides are TGTGCCAGCAGTTCCCGACTCAGGGCCTCCTACGAGCAGTACTTC. Drawing the rest from reference TRBV28 and TRBJ2-7, the complete variable domain is DVKVTQSSRYLVKRTGEKVFLECVQDMDHENMFWYRQDPGLGLRLIYFSYDVKMKEKGDIPEGYSVSREKKERFSLILESASTNQTSMYLCASSSRLRASYEQYFGPGTRLTVT.

This clonotype was seen many times. This chain connects TRBV28 to TRBJ2-7; D unclear. The length of the CDR3 is 12 residues. The germline V gene has CDR1 MDHEN and CDR2 SYDVKM. V lost 4 bases and J lost 7, with 11 bases in between. This CDR3 is CASSSPFLEQYF. The CDR3 region has the DNA TGTGCCAGCAGTTCCCCCTTTTTGGAGCAGTACTTC.

This clonotype was observed at least ten times. V usage is TRBV6-1 and J usage is TRBJ1-6; 8 nucleotides match TRBD1. Trimming took 10 bases from V and 7 from J; bases not matched to a gene: 6. CDR1 is MNHNS, CDR2 SASEGT, per germline. There are 13 residues in the CDR3. CDR3 amino acids: CATRRQGNSPLHF. The DNA for the CDR3 is TGTGCCACCAGACGACAGGGGAATTCACCCCTCCACTTT.

There are many counts of this clonotype. The CDR3 DNA reads as TGTGCCAGCAGCTTAGTTGGGTCAGGAGACCATTCACCCCTCCACTTT. Protein sequence: CASSLVGSGDHSPLHF. V gene TRBV7-2 combines with J gene TRBJ1-6; D is unresolved. The CDR3 runs 16 residues. The germline gives CDR1 SGHTA, CDR2 FQGNSA. The germline V and J ends were trimmed by 1 base and 8 bases, with 15 bases remaining between them.

This clonotype was observed at least ten times. CDR3 coding DNA: TGTGCCAGCAGCTTAGTCCTGCAAACGAACACTGAAGCTTTCTTT. Amino acids: CASSLVLQTNTEAFF. The J gene is TRBJ1-1, the V gene TRBV7-8; D is uncertain. The CDR3 contains 15 residues. Germline V gene data show CDR1 as SGHVS and CDR2 as FQNEAQ. V was trimmed by 1 base and J by 1 base, leaving 10 bases between them.

Many counts were recorded for this clonotype. The chain recombines TRBV6-2 or TRBV6-3 with TRBJ1-1; D unresolved. Looked up from germline, CDR1 is MNHEY and CDR2 is SVGEGT. V dropped 6 bases and J dropped 0 bases, with 5 bases sitting between them. The CDR3 runs 12 residues. The CDR3 nucleotides are TGTGCCAGCAGCAGATTGAACACTGAAGCTTTCTTT. Its translation: CASSRLNTEAFF.